These 8 T cell receptor beta chains share one sample of origin, sequenced in a study of neurological immune-mediated disorders. MiXCR, run by TCRdb on the 5' RACE reads, gives a single entry per CDR3 protein. The sample holds 35,000 to 50,000 distinct CDR3 sequences; 2.5% are singletons and the top ten take approximately 2.2%. Sequenced: PBMCs. These receptor sequences come from a man aged 50 to 60 with multiple sclerosis.

This clonotype has a count of ten or more. This sequence joins TRBV20-1 and TRBJ2-5, with 8 bases aligning to TRBD2. Germline V CDR1 and CDR2: DFQATT, SNEGSKA (reference sequence). Trimming cost V 4 bases and J 2 bases; bases outside gene matches: 9. This CDR3 has 15 amino acids. The CDR3 region has the DNA TGCAGTGCTATCTTAAATGCGGGGGGACAAGAGACCCAGTACTTC. It codes for CSAILNAGGQETQYF.

This clonotype was picked up many times. This chain links TRBV20-1 with TRBJ2-7; tentative D call: TRBD1 (5 bases). This CDR3 comprises 11 residues. The germline gives CDR1 DFQATT, CDR2 SNEGSKA (reference sequence). Trimming shortened V by 7 bases and J by 6 bases, and 13 bases separated the two germline ends. As DNA, the CDR3 is TGCAGTGTTTTTAGGGGTCCCGAGCAGTACTTC. This codes for CSVFRGPEQYF.

Many counts were recorded for this clonotype. The gene calls are TRBV15 and TRBJ2-6; the D gene is possibly TRBD2 (6 bases). There are 15 residues in the CDR3. Germline assignment: CDR1 LNHNV and CDR2 YYDKDF (reference sequence). V lost 4 bases and J 1 base, leaving 8 bases between the germline ends. CDR3 DNA: TGTGCCACCAGCACGGGGAGGTCTGGGGCCAACGTCCTGACTTTC. The encoded protein is CATSTGRSGANVLTF. The full variable domain, completed using reference TRBV15 and TRBJ2-6, is DAMVIQNPRYQVTQFGKPVTLSCSQTLNHNVMYWYQQKSSQAPKLLFHYYDKDFNNEADTPDNFQSRRPNTSFCFLDIRSPGLGDTAMYLCATSTGRSGANVLTFGAGSRLTVL.

There are many counts of this clonotype. The chain links TRBV7-8 to TRBJ2-3; 8 bases line up with TRBD1. Germline CDR1 is SGHVS and CDR2 is FQNEAQ. CDR3 length equals 17 residues. V shed 2 bases and J 1 base; nucleotides not matched to a gene: 8. For the CDR3, the DNA is TGTGCCAGCAGCTTACGTGACAGGGGAGGAGGCACAGATACGCAGTATTTT. It translates to CASSLRDRGGGTDTQYF.

There are many counts of this clonotype. This rearrangement joins TRBV7-9 to TRBJ1-3; the D is unclear. CDR1 and CDR2 from the germline V gene are SEHNR and FQNEAQ (reference sequence). The ends were cut back, 4 bases at V and 3 bases at J, with 13 bases in the middle. The length of the CDR3 is 15 residues. In DNA form, the CDR3 reads TGTGCCAGCAGCTCGTCTGCGGATAGTGGAAACACCATATATTTT. Translating gives CASSSSADSGNTIYF.

This clonotype was counted ten times or more. This sequence joins TRBV28 and TRBJ2-3, with D hard to call. CDR3 length: 13 amino acids. The V end was cut by 5 bases, the J end by 0 bases, with 6 bases between. The V gene's germline CDR1 is MDHEN and CDR2 SYDVKM. The CDR3 region has the DNA TGTGCCAGCAGTCACCCTAGCACAGATACGCAGTATTTT. Translated: CASSHPSTDTQYF.

This clonotype showed up many times. The rearrangement uses TRBV27 and TRBJ1-1; 8 bases are shared with TRBD1. The ends lost 5 bases at V and 8 bases at J; junction bases unmatched: 4. CDR1 MNHEY and CDR2 SMNVEV come from the germline V gene (reference sequence). This CDR3 is built from 12 residues. The chain's CDR3 is CASSLTGGEAFF. CDR3 sequence (DNA): TGTGCCAGCAGTCTAACAGGGGGGGAAGCTTTCTTT.

This clonotype was counted many times. The chain is built from TRBV20-1 and TRBJ1-2; the D gene is possibly TRBD1 (5 bases). The germline gives CDR1 DFQATT, CDR2 SNEGSKA (reference sequence). The CDR3 covers 15 residues. The V end was cut by 1 base, the J end by 6 bases, with 18 bases between. The CDR3 DNA follows: TGCAGTGCTAGAGTCGCGGGGCAGGGAAAGGATGGCTACACCTTC. As protein: CSARVAGQGKDGYTF.